A selection of T cell receptor beta chains follows, all from one sample in a study of T cells in Graves' hyperthyroidism and ophthalmopathy. TCRdb re-derived calls from the multiplex PCR reads in MiXCR, one entry per CDR3 protein. There are approximately 400,000 distinct CDR3 sequences in the sample; 15% to 19% occur only once, and about 27% lies in the top ten. Sequenced: blood. These receptors were taken from a woman under 30 with Graves' hyperthyroidism that later progressed to Graves' ophthalmopathy. Both conserved end residues are part of each CDR3. The D gene is left open where the match is weak. Only some rows state a clone size, as once, few, many or a class for expanded clones.

>TRBJ2-1|TRBV28|TRBD2|many
CASSFTEGLAGGLYGEQFF
TGTGCCAGCAGTTTTACAGAGGGACTAGCGGGAGGCTTGTACGGGGAGCAGTTCTTC
>TRBJ2-7|TRBV20-1|TRBD2|many
CSARDVHQRSGRVVEQYF
TGCAGTGCTAGAGATGTGCACCAACGGAGCGGGAGGGTCGTCGAGCAGTACTTC
>TRBJ2-1|TRBV7-9|TRBD2|once
CASSLVSGAYNEQFF
TGTGCCAGCAGCTTAGTTAGCGGGGCCTACAATGAGCAGTTCTTC
>TRBJ2-5|TRBV6-9|TRBD1|few
CASSYFTGAETQYF
TGTGCCAGCAGTTATTTTACAGGGGCAGAGACCCAGTACTTC
>TRBJ1-2|TRBV20-1|-|once
CSAYQGFGGYTF
TGCAGTGCTTATCAGGGGTTTGGCGGCTACACCTTC
>TRBJ1-6|TRBV20-1|TRBD1|-
CSAPTGWVDSPLHF
TGCAGTGCGCCGACAGGGTGGGTTGATTCACCCCTCCACTTT
>TRBJ2-7|TRBV20-1|TRBD2|many
CSATGLAGGYEQYF
TGCAGTGCCACGGGACTAGCGGGGGGCTACGAGCAGTACTTC
>TRBJ2-5|TRBV18|TRBD2|many
CASSPGLAGQETQYF
TGTGCCAGCTCACCTGGACTAGCGGGCCAAGAGACCCAGTACTTC
>TRBJ2-5|TRBV15|TRBD2|many
CATSRDRAGGRETQYF
TGTGCCACCAGCAGAGATCGCGCGGGAGGGCGGGAGACCCAGTACTTC
>TRBJ2-7|TRBV6-1|TRBD2|many
CASRTSATYEQYF
TGTGCCAGCCGGACTAGCGCAACCTACGAGCAGTACTTC
>TRBJ1-1|TRBV6-1|-|many
CASSWGGRSPEAFF
TGTGCCAGCAGCTGGGGGGGGCGATCCCCCGAAGCTTTCTTT
>TRBJ2-3|TRBV5-1|-|-
CASSLEFSDTQYF
TGCGCCAGCAGCTTGGAATTCTCAGATACGCAGTATTTT
>TRBJ2-1|TRBV3-1|TRBD2|few
CACSQDLGTSGYNEQFF
TGTGCCTGCAGCCAAGATCTTGGGACTAGCGGCTACAATGAGCAGTTCTTC
>TRBJ2-6|TRBV10-3|TRBD1|few
CAISERSTGGALSGANVLTF
TGTGCCATCAGTGAGAGATCGACAGGGGGGGCATTATCTGGGGCCAACGTCCTGACTTTC
>TRBJ2-1|TRBV27|-|many
CASSGGGRAHNEQFF
TGTGCCAGCAGTGGGGGGGGCAGGGCCCACAATGAGCAGTTCTTC
>TRBJ2-7|TRBV19|TRBD1|many
CASSTRQGTYEQYF
TGTGCCAGTAGTACCAGACAGGGCACCTACGAGCAGTACTTC
>TRBJ2-3|TRBV28|TRBD1|once
CASRTTGSTDTQYF
TGTGCCAGCAGGACGACAGGGAGCACAGATACGCAGTATTTT
>TRBJ1-5|TRBV7-8|-|many
CASSSWSSNQPQHF
TGTGCCAGCAGCTCGTGGTCCAGCAATCAGCCCCAGCATTTT
>TRBJ1-4|TRBV4-3|TRBD1|-
CASSQESGTGAEKLFF
TGCGCCAGCAGCCAAGAATCTGGGACAGGGGCGGAAAAACTGTTTTTT
>TRBJ2-7|TRBV28|TRBD2|many
CASSLSGTRSVEQYF
TGTGCCAGCAGTCTATCCGGGACTAGGTCTGTCGAGCAGTACTTC
>TRBJ2-7|TRBV28|TRBD1|many
CASSSFDRGYEQYF
TGTGCCAGCAGTTCGTTTGACAGGGGCTACGAGCAGTACTTC
>TRBJ1-2|TRBV5-1|-|many
CASSQQGHYGYTF
TGCGCCAGCAGTCAACAGGGCCACTATGGCTACACCTTC
>TRBJ1-2|TRBV5-1|TRBD1|-
CASSSRATGNYGYTF
TGCGCCAGCAGCTCTCGAGCGACAGGGAACTATGGCTACACCTTC
>TRBJ2-7|TRBV6-2/TRBV6-3|-|-
CASSRTTVSYEQYF
TGTGCCAGCAGCCGTACGACAGTCTCCTACGAGCAGTACTTC
>TRBJ2-1|TRBV6-1|TRBD2|many
CAITGLAIYNEQFF
TGTGCCATTACGGGACTAGCGATTTACAATGAGCAGTTCTTC
>TRBJ2-7|TRBV19|-|-
CASSTGTRQVQYF
TGTGCCAGTAGCACAGGGACGCGGCAAGTGCAGTACTTC
>TRBJ2-1|TRBV7-8|TRBD2|many
CASSTAPGRAGNEQFF
TGTGCCAGCAGCACTGCACCCGGGAGGGCCGGGAATGAGCAGTTCTTC
>TRBJ2-3|TRBV5-1|-|many
CASSFDGSVGTDTQYF
TGCGCCAGCAGCTTTGACGGGAGTGTCGGTACAGATACGCAGTATTTT
>TRBJ1-3|TRBV5-1|TRBD1|many
CASTKTDRRDRGGNENTIYF
TGCGCCAGCACCAAGACAGATCGGCGGGACAGGGGAGGAAACGAAAACACCATATATTTT
>TRBJ2-1|TRBV20-1|TRBD1|few
CSARAPTGGYNEQFF
TGCAGTGCTAGAGCCCCGACAGGGGGCTACAATGAGCAGTTCTTC
>TRBJ1-5|TRBV3-1|TRBD1|many
CASSQEFRDRGQIRNQPQHF
TGTGCCAGCAGCCAAGAATTCCGGGACAGGGGGCAGATTCGCAATCAGCCCCAGCATTTT
>TRBJ2-5|TRBV10-3|-|many
CATQGSQETQYF
TGTGCCACACAGGGAAGCCAAGAGACCCAGTACTTC
>TRBJ1-1|TRBV7-6|TRBD1|few
CASSPRTGGTRSTEAFF
TGTGCCAGCAGCCCGCGGACAGGGGGCACGAGGAGCACTGAAGCTTTCTTT
>TRBJ2-7|TRBV28|-|many
CASSVGGTRIYEQYF
TGTGCCAGCAGTGTGGGGGGGACACGAATCTACGAGCAGTACTTC
>TRBJ1-5|TRBV20-1|-|many
CSALRDSNQPQHF
TGCAGTGCCCTTCGGGACAGCAATCAGCCCCAGCATTTT
>TRBJ1-5|TRBV6-2/TRBV6-3|-|few
CASSSTDGNQPQHF
TGTGCCAGCAGTTCCACAGACGGCAATCAGCCCCAGCATTTT
>TRBJ2-6|TRBV9|TRBD1|-
CASDRGRLGSGANVLTF
TGTGCCAGCGACAGGGGGCGGTTAGGCTCTGGGGCCAACGTCCTGACTTTC
>TRBJ2-7|TRBV30|-|-
CAWGRGMSYEQYF
TGTGCCTGGGGCAGGGGAATGAGCTACGAGCAGTACTTC
>TRBJ2-1|TRBV9|-|-
CASSVAISSYNEPFF
TGTGCCAGCAGCGTAGCTATCAGCTCCTACAATGAGCCGTTCTTC
>TRBJ2-7|TRBV3-1|-|many
CASSQGTYSYEQYF
TGTGCCAGCAGCCAAGGGACATACTCCTACGAGCAGTACTTC
>TRBJ1-5|TRBV11-2|-|many
CASSLGRADFQPQHF
TGTGCCAGCAGCTTAGGCAGGGCGGATTTTCAGCCCCAGCATTTT
>TRBJ2-2|TRBV2|-|-
CATTNFLGLNTGELFF
TGTGCCACCACGAATTTTCTGGGGTTGAACACCGGGGAGCTGTTTTTT
>TRBJ2-1|TRBV15|TRBD2|few
CATRSGRSSYNEQFF
TGTGCCACCAGAAGCGGGAGGTCATCCTACAATGAGCAGTTCTTC
>TRBJ2-1|TRBV27|-|many
CASSTGGGNEQFF
TGTGCCAGCAGTACAGGGGGGGGCAATGAGCAGTTCTTC
>TRBJ2-7|TRBV29-1|-|few
CSVGRESYEQYF
TGCAGCGTTGGCCGGGAATCCTACGAGCAGTACTTC
>TRBJ2-7|TRBV6-6|-|many
CASSYAGSSYEQYF
TGTGCCAGCAGTTACGCCGGGTCATCCTACGAGCAGTACTTC
>TRBJ1-1|TRBV2|TRBD1|many
CASSGSGQGRAEAFF
TGTGCCAGCAGTGGGTCGGGACAGGGACGGGCTGAAGCTTTCTTT